One sample yielded the 11 T cell receptor beta chains listed below, sequenced in a study of blood T cell repertoires in COVID-19. Repertoires were generated with immunoSEQ multiplex PCR, while TCRdb's copy carries only in-frame clones and drops some. This sample yields a few hundred thousand clones, of which 75% to 90% are seen a single time; roughly 8% belongs to the top ten. What was sequenced was PBMCs or T cells enriched from blood (not recorded which). Receptors originate from a woman between 55 and 75 years old who had recovered from COVID-19.

V and J are TRBV10-3 and TRBJ1-3; D is unresolved. Trimming shortened V by 3 bases and J by 0 bases, and 9 bases separated the two germline ends. This CDR3 has 15 residues. CDR1 is ENHRY, CDR2 SYGVKD, per germline. CDR3 sequence: CAISDGRSSGNTIYF. The CDR3 nucleotides read TGTGCCATCAGTGACGGCCGGAGCTCTGGAAACACCATATATTTT.

The rearrangement links TRBV18 to TRBJ1-2, with a tentative D call TRBD1 (5 bases). Germline values: CDR1 KGHSH, CDR2 LQKENI. This CDR3 is built from 15 residues. Trimming shortened V by 4 bases and J by 4 bases, and 16 bases separated the two germline ends. The CDR3 bases are TGTGCCAGCTCACAACAGGCCAGGGAAGGCTATGGCTACACCTTC. It is translated as CASSQQAREGYGYTF.

This clone has a handful of counts. The chain uses TRBV5-1 and TRBJ1-2, with D tentatively TRBD1 (5 bases). Germline V lookup: CDR1 SGHRS, CDR2 YFSETQ. V dropped 5 bases and J dropped 4 bases, with 15 bases sitting between them. The CDR3 is made up of 14 amino acids. For the CDR3, the DNA is TGCGCCAGCAGGTCTCAGGCAGGGTTCTATGGCTACACCTTC. It yields the protein CASRSQAGFYGYTF.

This chain links TRBV5-1 with TRBJ1-5; D gene ambiguous. The CDR3 length is 14 residues. Trimming pared 4 bases from V and 2 bases from J, leaving 10 bases between. Per germline, CDR1 SGHRS and CDR2 YFSETQ. The CDR3 loop is CASSQSGGNQPQHF. The CDR3, as DNA: TGCGCCAGCAGCCAGAGCGGGGGCAATCAGCCCCAGCATTTT.

A word on this clone: This sample also contains other DNA sequences that code for the same CDR3. The chain recombines TRBV5-1 with TRBJ1-2; tentatively, D is TRBD1 (5 bases). Germline V CDR1 and CDR2: SGHRS, YFSETQ. The CDR3 covers 13 residues. Between the trimmed V and J ends, which lost 0 bases and 7 bases, there was a span of 10 bases. CDR3 region: CASSLEGAAGYTF. In DNA form, the CDR3 reads TGCGCCAGCAGCTTGGAAGGGGCGGCTGGCTACACCTTC. Full variable domain (missing parts from reference TRBV5-1 and TRBJ1-2): KAGVTQTPRYLIKTRGQQVTLSCSPISGHRSVSWYQQTPGQGLQFLFEYFSETQRNKGNFPGRFSGRQFSNSRSEMNVSTLELGDSALYLCASSLEGAAGYTFGSGTRLTVV.

This chain uses TRBV18 with TRBJ2-6, with a possible D match to TRBD1 (5 bases). This CDR3 region has 20 residues. V shed 3 bases and J shed 0 bases, with 21 bases lying between them. From germline, CDR1 is KGHSH and CDR2 LQKENI. The CDR3 DNA follows: TGTGCCAGCTCACCGCTAGAAAGGGGAATGAGGAGCTCTGGGGCCAACGTCCTGACTTTC. This gives the protein CASSPLERGMRSSGANVLTF.

This clone was seen a few times. The chain links TRBV27 to TRBJ2-7; tentative D call: TRBD2 (5 bases). In germline, CDR1 is MNHEY, CDR2 SMNVEV (reference sequence). This CDR3 has 15 amino acids. Between the trimmed V and J ends, which lost 5 bases and 0 bases, there was a span of 14 bases. The CDR3 region is CASSPSPGDSYEQYF. DNA of the CDR3: TGTGCCAGCAGTCCCTCCCCCGGGGACTCCTACGAGCAGTACTTC.

This clone has a single count. This chain uses TRBV19 with TRBJ1-6; D is unresolved. Germline CDR1 is LNHDA and CDR2 is SQIVND (reference sequence). V shed 4 bases and J shed 7 bases, with 14 bases lying between them. The CDR3 consists of 15 residues. The CDR3 bases are TGTGCCAGTAGTAGAAAAGGGAGTGACAATTCACCCCTCCACTTT. Residues: CASSRKGSDNSPLHF.

This clone was detected only a few times. CDR3 sequence: CASSGKAGAQHF. The CDR3 DNA is TGTGCCAGCAGCGGGAAGGCGGGGGCCCAGCATTTT. The chain is built from TRBV3-1 (or the pseudogene TRBV3-2) and TRBJ1-5, with a possible D match to TRBD1 (5 bases). Germline V gene lookup returns CDR1 LGHDT and CDR2 YNNKEL (reference sequence). This CDR3 region has 12 residues. Between the trimmed V and J ends, which lost 5 bases and 11 bases, there was a span of 13 bases.

Written as DNA, the CDR3 is TGTGCTAGTGGTCTAGGGAGGGACACCGACCCGGAGACCCAGTACTTC. Its protein product is CASGLGRDTDPETQYF. This chain links TRBV12-5 with TRBJ2-5, with a tentative D call TRBD2 (7 bases). Germline V CDR1 and CDR2: LGHNT, FRNRAP. CDR3 length: 16 residues. Trimming shortened V by 5 bases and J by 5 bases, and 21 bases separated the two germline ends.

The table lists this clone with a few counts. This rearrangement joins TRBV6-1 to TRBJ1-1; the D is unclear. With 1 base removed from V and 0 bases from J, the gap between germline ends came to 12 bases. Germline V lookup: CDR1 MNHNS, CDR2 SASEGT. The CDR3 consists of 16 residues. The CDR3 DNA reads as TGTGCCAGCAGTGAAGACGGTCTGCTCATGAACACTGAAGCTTTCTTT. Translating gives CASSEDGLLMNTEAFF.